One and the same sample provided the 9 T cell receptor beta chains below, sequenced in a study of blood T cell repertoires in COVID-19. Some clones are missing from TCRdb's copy, which holds only in-frame ones; the method was immunoSEQ multiplex PCR. The sample has some 120,000 clones; roughly 76% are singletons. The sample was peripheral blood. The receptors were sampled from a human donor in a cohort sampled during active COVID-19.

This clone was seen a handful of times. The chain joins TRBV27 to TRBJ1-2; 7 bases map to TRBD1. Germline CDR1 and CDR2: MNHEY and SMNVEV (reference sequence). The CDR3 spans 13 residues. The V and J ends lost 5 bases and 3 bases, in that order; junction bases with no gene match: 3. CDR3 amino acids: CASSTQGYYGYTF. Written as DNA, the CDR3 is TGTGCCAGCAGTACACAGGGGTACTATGGCTACACCTTC.

The chain combines TRBV7-8 with TRBJ1-1, with D possibly matching TRBD1 (5 bases). The germline gives CDR1 SGHVS, CDR2 FQNEAQ. V shed 2 bases and J shed 11 bases, with 21 bases lying between them. The CDR3 has 15 amino acids. The DNA for the CDR3 is TGTGCCAGCAGCTTATCGTACGGAAATGGGGCTGGGGCTTTCTTT. It yields the protein CASSLSYGNGAGAFF.

CDR3 sequence: CAGGTYNEQFF. Here the CDR3 DNA reads TGTGCCGGGGGGACCTACAATGAGCAGTTCTTC. This chain links TRBV6-6 with TRBJ2-1; D is possibly TRBD2 (6 bases). The germline V gene has CDR1 MNHNY and CDR2 SVGAGI (reference sequence). The CDR3 totals 11 residues. With 11 bases removed from V and 2 bases from J, the gap between germline ends came to 7 bases.

This clone was detected once. The rearrangement joins TRBV6-2 or TRBV6-3 to TRBJ2-7, with D perhaps matching TRBD1 (5 bases). The CDR3 has 13 residues. The germline V gene has CDR1 MNHEY and CDR2 SVGEGT. V lost 3 bases to trimming and J lost 6 bases, with 12 bases between them. The CDR3 DNA reads TGTGCCAGCAGTTATTACACAAGGGGCGAGCAGTACTTC. Residues: CASSYYTRGEQYF.

This clone was counted once. DNA of the CDR3: TGTGCCAGCAGATGGGACAGGAACACTGAAGCTTTCTTT. This encodes CASRWDRNTEAFF. This sequence joins TRBV28 and TRBJ1-1; TRBD1 aligns across 7 bases. Germline assignment: CDR1 MDHEN and CDR2 SYDVKM. There are 13 residues in the CDR3. Losses at the gene ends were 6 bases for V and 1 base for J; bases not matched to a gene: 2.

V usage is TRBV4-2 and J usage is TRBJ2-7, with 9 bases that match TRBD2. CDR3 length: 16 residues. J gave up 6 bases and V 0 bases, and 9 bases lay outside the gene matches. Germline CDR1 LGHNA, CDR2 YNFKEQ. The CDR3 loop reads CASSQDPNSGGFEQYF. In DNA form, the CDR3 reads TGTGCCAGCAGCCAAGATCCGAATAGCGGGGGTTTCGAGCAGTACTTC.

The rearrangement links TRBV19 to TRBJ2-7, with 10 nucleotides matching TRBD2. CDR3 length equals 14 residues. V gave up 6 bases and J gave up 3 bases; unmatched junction bases: 5. Germline lookup yields CDR1 LNHDA and CDR2 SQIVND (reference sequence). CDR3 DNA sequence: TGTGCCAGTAGCCTAGCGGGAGTAATCTACGAGCAGTACTTC. This codes for CASSLAGVIYEQYF.

This chain joins TRBV2 and TRBJ1-1; possible D gene TRBD1, 5 bases. CDR3 size: 15 residues. Germline CDR1 SNHLY, CDR2 FYNNEI. Trimming shortened V by 0 bases and J by 5 bases, and 13 bases separated the two germline ends. CDR3 in amino acids: CASSEAGLGGTEAFF. In nucleotides, the CDR3 is TGTGCCAGCAGTGAAGCGGGGCTGGGAGGAACTGAAGCTTTCTTT.

Concerning this clone itself: Distinct nucleotide sequences in the sample also encode this CDR3. The genes are TRBV3-1 (or the pseudogene TRBV3-2) and TRBJ2-7; 9 bases line up with TRBD1. The CDR3 has 14 amino acids. With V trimmed by 4 bases and J by 1 base, 2 bases remained unmatched. Germline CDR1 LGHDT, CDR2 YNNKEL (reference sequence). Written as DNA, the CDR3 is TGTGCCAGCAGCCCGGGGACAGGGTCCTACGAGCAGTACTTC. Protein product: CASSPGTGSYEQYF.